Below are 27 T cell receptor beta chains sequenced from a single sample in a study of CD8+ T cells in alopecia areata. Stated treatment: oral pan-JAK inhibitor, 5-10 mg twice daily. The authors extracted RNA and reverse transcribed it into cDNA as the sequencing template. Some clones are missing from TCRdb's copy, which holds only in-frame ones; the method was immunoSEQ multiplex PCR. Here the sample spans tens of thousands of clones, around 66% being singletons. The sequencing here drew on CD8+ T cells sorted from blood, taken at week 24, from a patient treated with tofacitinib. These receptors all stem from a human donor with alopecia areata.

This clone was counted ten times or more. CDR3 loop: CASSLGFGDEAKNIQYF. DNA for the CDR3: TGTGCCAGCAGCTTAGGCTTTGGGGACGAAGCCAAAAACATTCAGTACTTC. J is TRBJ2-4 and V is TRBV11-2, with D perhaps given as TRBD1 or TRBD2 (5 bases each). The CDR3 is 17 amino acids. The germline gives CDR1 SGHAT, CDR2 FQNNGV. Trimming pared 1 base from V and 0 bases from J, leaving 13 bases between.

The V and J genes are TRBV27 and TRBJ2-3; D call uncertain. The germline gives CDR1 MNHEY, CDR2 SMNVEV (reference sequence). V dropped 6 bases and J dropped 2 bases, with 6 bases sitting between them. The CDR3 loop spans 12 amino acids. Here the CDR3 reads CASREFTDTQYF. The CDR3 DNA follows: TGTGCCAGCAGGGAATTCACAGATACGCAGTATTTT.

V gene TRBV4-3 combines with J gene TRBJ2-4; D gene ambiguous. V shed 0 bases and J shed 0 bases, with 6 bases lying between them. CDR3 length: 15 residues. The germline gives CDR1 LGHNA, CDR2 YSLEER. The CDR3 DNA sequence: TGCGCCAGCAGCCAAGATTCGTTAGCCAAAAACATTCAGTACTTC. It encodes CASSQDSLAKNIQYF.

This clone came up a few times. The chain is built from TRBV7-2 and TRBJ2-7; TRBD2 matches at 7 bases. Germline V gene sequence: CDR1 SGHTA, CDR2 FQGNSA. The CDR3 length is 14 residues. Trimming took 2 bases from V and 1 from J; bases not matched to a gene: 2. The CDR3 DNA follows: TGTGCCAGCAGCTTACAAGCGGGGTCCTACGAGCAGTACTTC. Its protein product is CASSLQAGSYEQYF.

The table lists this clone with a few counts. CDR3 DNA: TGTGCCAGCAGGTGGACAGGGGCAAACATTCAGTACTTC. Its translation is CASRWTGANIQYF. The chain recombines TRBV2 with TRBJ2-4; 9 nucleotides agree with TRBD1. V lost 6 bases, J lost 6 bases, and 3 bases stayed unmatched. CDR1 is SNHLY, CDR2 FYNNEI, per germline. This CDR3 has 13 amino acids.

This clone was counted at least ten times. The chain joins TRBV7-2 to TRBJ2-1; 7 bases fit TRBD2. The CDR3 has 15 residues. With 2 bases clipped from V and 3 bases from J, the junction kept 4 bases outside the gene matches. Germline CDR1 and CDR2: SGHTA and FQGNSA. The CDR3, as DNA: TGTGCCAGCAGCTTACTAGCGGATATCTACAATGAGCAGTTCTTC. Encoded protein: CASSLLADIYNEQFF.

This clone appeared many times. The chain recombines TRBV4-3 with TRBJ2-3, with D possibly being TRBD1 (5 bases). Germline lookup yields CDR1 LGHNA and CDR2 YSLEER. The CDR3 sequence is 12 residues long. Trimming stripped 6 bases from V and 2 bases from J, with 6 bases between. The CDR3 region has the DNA TGCGCCAGCAGGGACAACACAGATACGCAGTATTTT. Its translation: CASRDNTDTQYF.

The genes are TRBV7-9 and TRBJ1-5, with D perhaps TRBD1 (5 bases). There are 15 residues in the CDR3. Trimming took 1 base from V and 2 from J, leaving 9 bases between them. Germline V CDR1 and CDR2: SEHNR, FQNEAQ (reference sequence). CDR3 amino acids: CASSLVGPGNQPQHF. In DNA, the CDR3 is TGTGCCAGCAGCTTAGTGGGGCCGGGCAATCAGCCCCAGCATTTT.

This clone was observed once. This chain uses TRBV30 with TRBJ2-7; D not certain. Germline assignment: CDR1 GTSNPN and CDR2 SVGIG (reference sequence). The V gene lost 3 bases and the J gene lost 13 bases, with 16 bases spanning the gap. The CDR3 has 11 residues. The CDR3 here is CAWRTTTSKYF. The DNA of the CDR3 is TGTGCCTGGAGGACCACGACGAGTAAATACTTC.

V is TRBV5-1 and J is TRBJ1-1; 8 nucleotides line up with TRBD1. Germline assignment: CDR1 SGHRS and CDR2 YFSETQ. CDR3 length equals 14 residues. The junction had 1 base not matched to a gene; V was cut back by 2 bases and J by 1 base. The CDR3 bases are TGCGCCAGCAGCTTCGGACAGGGGAACACTGAAGCTTTCTTT. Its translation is CASSFGQGNTEAFF.

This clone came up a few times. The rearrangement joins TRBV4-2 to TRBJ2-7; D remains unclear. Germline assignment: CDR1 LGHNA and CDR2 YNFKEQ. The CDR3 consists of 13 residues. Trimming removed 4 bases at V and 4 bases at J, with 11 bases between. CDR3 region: CASSLPGQYEQYF. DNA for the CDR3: TGTGCCAGCAGCCTTCCGGGCCAATACGAGCAGTACTTC.

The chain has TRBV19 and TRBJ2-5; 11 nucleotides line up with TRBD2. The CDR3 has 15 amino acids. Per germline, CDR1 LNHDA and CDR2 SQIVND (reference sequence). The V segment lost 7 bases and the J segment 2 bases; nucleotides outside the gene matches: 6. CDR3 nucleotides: TGTGCCAGTACGGTAGCGGGGGGGATACAAGAGACCCAGTACTTC. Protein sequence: CASTVAGGIQETQYF.

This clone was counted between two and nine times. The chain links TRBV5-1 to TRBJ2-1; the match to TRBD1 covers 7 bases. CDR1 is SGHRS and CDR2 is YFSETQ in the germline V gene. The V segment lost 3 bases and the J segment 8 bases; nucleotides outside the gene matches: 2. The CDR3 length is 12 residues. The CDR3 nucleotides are TGCGCCAGCAGCTCGACAGGGTATGAGCAGTTCTTC. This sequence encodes CASSSTGYEQFF.

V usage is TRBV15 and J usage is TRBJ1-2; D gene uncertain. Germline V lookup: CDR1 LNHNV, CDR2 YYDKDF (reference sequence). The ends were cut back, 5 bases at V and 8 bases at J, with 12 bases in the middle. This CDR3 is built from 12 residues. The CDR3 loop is CATSEASEGYTF. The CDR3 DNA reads TGTGCCACCAGCGAAGCCTCCGAGGGCTACACCTTC.

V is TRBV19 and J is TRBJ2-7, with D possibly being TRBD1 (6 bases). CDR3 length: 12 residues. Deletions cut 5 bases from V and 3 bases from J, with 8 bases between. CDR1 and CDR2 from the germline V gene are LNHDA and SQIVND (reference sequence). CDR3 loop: CASSRGGYEQYF. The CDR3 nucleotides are TGTGCCAGTAGTCGAGGGGGCTACGAGCAGTACTTC.

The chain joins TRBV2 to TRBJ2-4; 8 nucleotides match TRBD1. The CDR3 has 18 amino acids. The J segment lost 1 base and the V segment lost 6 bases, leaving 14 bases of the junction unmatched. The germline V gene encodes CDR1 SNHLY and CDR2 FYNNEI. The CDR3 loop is CASRSGTGTIPAKNIQYF. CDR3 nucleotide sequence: TGTGCCAGCAGGTCCGGGACAGGCACGATACCGGCCAAAAACATTCAGTACTTC.

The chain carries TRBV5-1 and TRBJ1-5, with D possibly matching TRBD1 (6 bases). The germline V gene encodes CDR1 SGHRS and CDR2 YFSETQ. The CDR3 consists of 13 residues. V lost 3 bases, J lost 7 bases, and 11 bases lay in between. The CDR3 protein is CASSWGAGQPQHF. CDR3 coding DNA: TGCGCCAGCAGCTGGGGGGCTGGCCAGCCCCAGCATTTT.

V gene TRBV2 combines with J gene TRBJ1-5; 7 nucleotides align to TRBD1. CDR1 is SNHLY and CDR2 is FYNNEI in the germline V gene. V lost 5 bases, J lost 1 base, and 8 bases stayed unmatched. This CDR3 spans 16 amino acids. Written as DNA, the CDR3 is TGTGCCAGCAGTTCCCGACAGGGCAGGAGCAATCAGCCCCAGCATTTT. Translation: CASSSRQGRSNQPQHF.

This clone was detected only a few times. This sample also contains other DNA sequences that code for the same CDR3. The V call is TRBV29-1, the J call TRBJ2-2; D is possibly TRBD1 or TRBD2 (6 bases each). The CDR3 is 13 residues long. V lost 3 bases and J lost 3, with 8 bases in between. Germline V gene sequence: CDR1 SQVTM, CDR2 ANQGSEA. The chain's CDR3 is CSVERGDTGELFF. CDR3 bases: TGCAGCGTTGAGAGGGGGGACACCGGGGAGCTGTTTTTT.

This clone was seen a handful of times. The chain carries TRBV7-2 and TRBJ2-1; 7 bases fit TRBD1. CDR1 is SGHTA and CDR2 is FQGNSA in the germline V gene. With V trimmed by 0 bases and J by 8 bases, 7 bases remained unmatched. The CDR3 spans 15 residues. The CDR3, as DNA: TGTGCCAGCAGCTTAGCGACAGGGACCGGAGATGAGCAGTTCTTC. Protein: CASSLATGTGDEQFF.

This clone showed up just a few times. The CDR3 protein is CASSPWQGANTGELFF. DNA of the CDR3: TGTGCCAGCAGTCCCTGGCAGGGGGCGAACACCGGGGAGCTGTTTTTT. V and J are TRBV27 and TRBJ2-2; 7 bases are shared with TRBD1. CDR1 and CDR2 (germline): MNHEY, SMNVEV (reference sequence). The CDR3 contains 16 residues. Trimming took 5 bases from V and 0 from J; bases not matched to a gene: 6.

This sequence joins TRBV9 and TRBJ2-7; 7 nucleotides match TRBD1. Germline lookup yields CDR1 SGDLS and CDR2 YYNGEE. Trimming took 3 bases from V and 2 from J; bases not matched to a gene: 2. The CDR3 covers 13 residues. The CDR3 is CASSGGQPYEQYF. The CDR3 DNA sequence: TGTGCCAGCAGCGGGGGACAGCCCTACGAGCAGTACTTC.

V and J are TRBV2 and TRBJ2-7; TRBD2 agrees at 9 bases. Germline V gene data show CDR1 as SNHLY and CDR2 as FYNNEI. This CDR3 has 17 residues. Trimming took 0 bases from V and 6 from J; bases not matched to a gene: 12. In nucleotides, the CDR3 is TGTGCCAGCAGTGAAGCAACTCAGCGGGGGGTCTTCAGCGAGCAGTACTTC. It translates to CASSEATQRGVFSEQYF.

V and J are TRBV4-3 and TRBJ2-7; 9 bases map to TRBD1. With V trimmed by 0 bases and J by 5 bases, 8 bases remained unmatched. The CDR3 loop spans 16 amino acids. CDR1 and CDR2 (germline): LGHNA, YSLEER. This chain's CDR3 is CASSQDPWDRANEQYF. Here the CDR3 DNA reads TGCGCCAGCAGCCAAGATCCCTGGGACAGGGCTAACGAGCAGTACTTC.

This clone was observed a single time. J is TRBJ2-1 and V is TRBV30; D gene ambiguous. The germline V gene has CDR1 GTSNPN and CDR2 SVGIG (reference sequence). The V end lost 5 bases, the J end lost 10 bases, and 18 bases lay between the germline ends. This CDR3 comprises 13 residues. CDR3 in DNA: TGTGCCTGGGGGCTGGGCGGCGGTCGGGAGCAGTTCTTC. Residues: CAWGLGGGREQFF.

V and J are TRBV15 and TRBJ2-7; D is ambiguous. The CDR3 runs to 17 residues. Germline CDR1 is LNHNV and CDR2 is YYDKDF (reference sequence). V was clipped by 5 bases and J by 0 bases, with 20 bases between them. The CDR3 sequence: CATSSPKDRPSSYEQYF. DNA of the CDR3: TGTGCCACCAGCTCACCTAAGGACCGACCAAGCTCCTACGAGCAGTACTTC.

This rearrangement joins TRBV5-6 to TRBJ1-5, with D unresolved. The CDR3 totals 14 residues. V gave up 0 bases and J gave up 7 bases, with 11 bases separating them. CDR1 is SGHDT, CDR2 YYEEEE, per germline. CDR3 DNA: TGTGCCAGCAGCTTGGGTAGGAGGGCCCAGCCCCAGCATTTT. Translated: CASSLGRRAQPQHF.